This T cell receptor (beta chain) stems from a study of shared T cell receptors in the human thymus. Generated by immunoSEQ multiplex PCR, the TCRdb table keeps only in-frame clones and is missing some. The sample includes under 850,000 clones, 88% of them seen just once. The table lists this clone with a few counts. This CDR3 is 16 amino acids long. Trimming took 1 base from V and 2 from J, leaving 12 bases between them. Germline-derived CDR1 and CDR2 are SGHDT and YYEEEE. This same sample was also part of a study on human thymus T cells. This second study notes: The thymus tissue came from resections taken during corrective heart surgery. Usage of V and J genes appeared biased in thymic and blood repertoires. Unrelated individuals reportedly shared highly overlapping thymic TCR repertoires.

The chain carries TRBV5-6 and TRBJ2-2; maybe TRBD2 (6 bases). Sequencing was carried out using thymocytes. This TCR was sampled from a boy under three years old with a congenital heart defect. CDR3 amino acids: CASSLLGTDNTGELFF. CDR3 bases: TGTGCCAGCAGCTTGTTAGGGACTGATAACACCGGGGAGCTGTTTTTT.